This T cell receptor (beta chain) is from a study of tumor and adjacent non-tumor tissue in lung cancer listed by TCRdb under 2018. Context from the whole study: Patients with adenocarcinoma (around 13), squamous cell carcinoma (2) and small cell lung cancer (1) were included in the cohort. Sequencing produced roughly 130 million productive TCRbeta reads in total, an average of approximately 4 million reads per sample. TCRbeta CDR3 sequencing was performed on about 30 paired specimens, with one tumor sample and one normal lung sample collected per patient. Using bulk TCRbeta repertoires from approximately 15 lung cancer patients, the study set lung tumor tissue side by side with matched distant non-tumor lung tissue. Among the 15 or so patients, ages ranged from roughly 30 to 85 years, some ten were men and 5 were women, and disease was TNM stage I to III. Broader findings and caveats from the paper: Because peripheral blood was not sequenced, blood TCRbeta repertoires in the lung cancer patients of the study were not examined. Neither the sequencing platform nor unique molecular identifiers are named or mentioned anywhere in the methods. TCR diversity was significantly higher in younger patients, and greater tumor TCR diversity was associated with shorter overall survival and shorter disease-free survival. A significantly larger cumulative share of the repertoire was made up by the top 100 clones in normal lung than in tumor tissue. Only 15 or so patients were included in the cohort, and the need for larger samples and more detailed clinical data was noted by the authors. TCR diversity (inverse Simpson) was significantly higher in tumor than in normal lung tissue (roughly 430 vs 170, P = 0.0075, Mann-Whitney U test).

RNA was isolated from bulk, unsorted tissue, and RNA quality was assessed with a NanoDrop ND-1000 and an Agilent 2100. Donors were newly diagnosed lung cancer patients admitted for thoracic surgery in China between August and November 2014, without prior chemotherapy. The study excluded patients who had received radiotherapy or chemotherapy before or who had another cancer at the same time. Pieces of surgical tissue measuring roughly 1-2.3 cm3 were kept in RNAlater solution and stored at -80 degrees C until use. The method was multiplex PCR. Sequenced using an Illumina HiSeq 2500. Following protocols modified from ARM-PCR, the researchers constructed TCRbeta libraries through three rounds of nested PCR with primers (Table S4). PCR products of 200-500 bp were gel-excised and purified with the QIAquick gel extraction kit before sequencing. On the study's bioinformatics: Reads were cleaned using Trimmomatic, were merged into complete CDR3 sequences using FLASH, and were assigned to V(D)J germline segments using MiTCR. VDJtools was used to compute clonal diversity as the inverse Simpson's index. In-frame sequences lacking a premature stop codon were counted as productive reads. TCRdb handled the public reads itself, with Q25 trimming in fastp and clone calling in MiXCR, and kept productive beta chains. Rows matching on CDR3 protein sequence are summarized as one entry with the most common DNA and genes. The V and J calls come from TCRdb's annotation, not from the publication. The sample has under 150,000 distinct CDR3 sequences on record, roughly 66% of them singletons. The top ten hold 15% to 20% of the sample.

Sequences MNHEY (CDR1) and SVGAGI (CDR2) are obtained from the germline V gene. The V and J ends are trimmed by 5 bases and 7 bases, leaving 18 bases between them. Measured from the cysteine to the phenylalanine, the CDR3 is 16 residues long. Only the CDR3 part of the read is kept: 48 bases, read in frame from the first base. This clonotype came up once. It lacks a known antigen. No quality values exist for individual bases; no much larger clone is one base distant. A single read constitutes weak evidence. The sample comprised lung tumor tissue. This TCR was sampled from a man in his 60s with small cell lung cancer. Here the chain combines TRBV6-5 and TRBJ1-6, with the D gene too uncertain to name. The CDR3 protein: CASSAPSVALNSPLHF. The sequence in DNA is TGTGCCAGCAGTGCACCTTCGGTGGCCCTCAATTCACCCCTCCACTTT.